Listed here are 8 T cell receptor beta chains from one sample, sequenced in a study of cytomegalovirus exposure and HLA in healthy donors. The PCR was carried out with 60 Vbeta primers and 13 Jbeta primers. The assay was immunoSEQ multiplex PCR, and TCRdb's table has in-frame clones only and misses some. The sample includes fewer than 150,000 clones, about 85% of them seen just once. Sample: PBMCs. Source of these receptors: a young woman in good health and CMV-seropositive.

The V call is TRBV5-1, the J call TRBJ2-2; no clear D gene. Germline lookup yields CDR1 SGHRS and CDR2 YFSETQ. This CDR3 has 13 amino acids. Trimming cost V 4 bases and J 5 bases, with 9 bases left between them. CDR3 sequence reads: CASSPVPTGELFF. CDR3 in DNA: TGCGCCAGCAGCCCAGTCCCTACCGGGGAGCTGTTTTTT.

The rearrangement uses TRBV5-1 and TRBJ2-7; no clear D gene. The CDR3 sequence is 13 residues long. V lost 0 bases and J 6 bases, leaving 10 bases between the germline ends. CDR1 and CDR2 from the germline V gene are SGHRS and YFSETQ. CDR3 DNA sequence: TGCGCCAGCAGCTTGGAGTACCCCGGCGAGCAGTACTTC. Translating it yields CASSLEYPGEQYF.

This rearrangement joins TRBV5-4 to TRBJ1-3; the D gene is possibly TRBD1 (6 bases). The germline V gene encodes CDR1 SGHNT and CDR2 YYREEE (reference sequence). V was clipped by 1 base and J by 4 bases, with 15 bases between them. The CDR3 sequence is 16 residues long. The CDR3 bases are TGTGCCAGCAGCTTGAGTCTGGGACATCCCGGAAACACCATATATTTT. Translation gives CASSLSLGHPGNTIYF.

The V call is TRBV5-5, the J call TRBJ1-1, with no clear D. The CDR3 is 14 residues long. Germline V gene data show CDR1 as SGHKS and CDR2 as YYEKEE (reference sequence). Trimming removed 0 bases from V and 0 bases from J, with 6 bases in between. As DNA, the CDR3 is TGTGCCAGCAGCTTGGTACACCTGAACACTGAAGCTTTCTTT. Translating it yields CASSLVHLNTEAFF. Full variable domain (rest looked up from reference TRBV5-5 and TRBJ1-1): DAGVTQSPTHLIKTRGQQVTLRCSPISGHKSVSWYQQVLGQGPQFIFQYYEKEERGRGNFPDRFSARQFPNYSSELNVNALLLGDSALYLCASSLVHLNTEAFFGQGTRLTVV.

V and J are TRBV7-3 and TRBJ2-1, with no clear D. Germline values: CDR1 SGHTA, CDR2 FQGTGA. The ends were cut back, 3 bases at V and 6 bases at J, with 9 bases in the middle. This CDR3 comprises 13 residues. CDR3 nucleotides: TGTGCCAGCAGCTTCGCTGGGCTCAATGAGCAGTTCTTC. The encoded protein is CASSFAGLNEQFF.

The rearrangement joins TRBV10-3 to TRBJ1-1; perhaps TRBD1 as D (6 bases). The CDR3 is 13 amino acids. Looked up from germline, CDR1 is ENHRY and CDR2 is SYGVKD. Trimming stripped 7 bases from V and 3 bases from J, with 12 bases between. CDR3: CAIKRGLDTEAFF. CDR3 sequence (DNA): TGTGCCATCAAGCGGGGGCTGGACACTGAAGCTTTCTTT.

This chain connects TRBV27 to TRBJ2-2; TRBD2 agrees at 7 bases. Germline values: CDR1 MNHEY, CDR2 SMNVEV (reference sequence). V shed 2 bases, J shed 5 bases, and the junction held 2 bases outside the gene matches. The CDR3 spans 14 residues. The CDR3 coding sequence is TGTGCCAGCAGTTTAGGACTAGGGACCGGGGAGCTGTTTTTT. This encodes CASSLGLGTGELFF.

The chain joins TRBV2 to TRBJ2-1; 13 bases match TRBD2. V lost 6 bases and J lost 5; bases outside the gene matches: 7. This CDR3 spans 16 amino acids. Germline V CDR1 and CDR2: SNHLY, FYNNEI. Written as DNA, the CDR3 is TGTGCCAGCAGGCCCCCAACTAGCGGGGGGGACAATGAGCAGTTCTTC. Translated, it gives CASRPPTSGGDNEQFF.